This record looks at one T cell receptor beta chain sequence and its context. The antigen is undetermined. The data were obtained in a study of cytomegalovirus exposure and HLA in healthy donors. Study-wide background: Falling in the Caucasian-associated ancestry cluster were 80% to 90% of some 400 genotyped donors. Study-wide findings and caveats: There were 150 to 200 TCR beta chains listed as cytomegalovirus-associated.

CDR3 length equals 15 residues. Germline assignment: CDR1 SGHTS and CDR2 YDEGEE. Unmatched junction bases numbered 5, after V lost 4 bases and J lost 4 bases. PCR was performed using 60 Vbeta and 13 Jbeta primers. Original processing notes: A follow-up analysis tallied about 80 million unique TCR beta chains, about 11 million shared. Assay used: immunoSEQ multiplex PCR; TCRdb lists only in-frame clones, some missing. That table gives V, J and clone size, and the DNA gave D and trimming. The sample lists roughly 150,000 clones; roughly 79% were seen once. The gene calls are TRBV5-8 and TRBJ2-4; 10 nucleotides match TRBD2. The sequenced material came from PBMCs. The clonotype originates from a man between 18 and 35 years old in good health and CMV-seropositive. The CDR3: CASSQWTSGKNIQYF. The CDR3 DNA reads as TGTGCCAGCAGCCAGTGGACTAGCGGTAAAAACATTCAGTACTTC. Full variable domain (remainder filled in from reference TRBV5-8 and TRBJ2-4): EAGVTQSPTHLIKTRGQQATLRCSPISGHTSVYWYQQALGLGLQFLLWYDEGEERNRGNFPPRFSGRQFPNYSSELNVNALELEDSALYLCASSQWTSGKNIQYFGAGTRLSVL.